This T cell receptor beta chain was sequenced for a study of blood T cell repertoires in COVID-19 (dated by TCRdb to the early 2020s). In the study overall: Collaborator samples came from the United States, Italy and Spain and covered acute and convalescent phases of COVID-19. The prospective study material was composed of cDNA or gDNA derived from T cells, B-cell-depleted T cells, or PBMCs. Subjects who had been exposed to COVID-19, were actively infected with it, or had recovered from it provided the deeply sampled blood TCRbeta repertoires that made up the dataset. A freely available public database, intended as a resource for researchers studying the immune response to SARS-CoV-2, is where the repertoires were released. Samples came from the ongoing ImmuneRACE study (first 160 participants) plus 1,254 subjects from 6 global collaborators. A de-identified subject ID, COVID-19 status, age in years and sex were almost always included in the sample metadata. Where HLA class I and class II types were available, the types were taken from metadata supplied by the sample provider, not from assay-based typing. What the authors observed across the whole study: Clinical and demographic metadata were provided uncurated, with the amount varying by source and participant.

Each collaborating institution followed its own protocols to collect whole blood in K2EDTA tubes. For TCRbeta analysis, collaborator samples were shipped as frozen whole blood, as isolated PBMCs, or as DNA extracted from either sample type. About this clone: Its target antigen remains unknown. Per-base qualities were not stored, and no clone one base away is much larger.

The immunoSEQ Assay, a bias-controlled multiplex PCR, was used to amplify TCRbeta CDR3 regions from genomic DNA. As for the original processing: Within the assay, amplification of reference gene primers was used to estimate how many nucleated cells each sample contained. Sequence reads were collapsed and filtered to measure the absolute abundance of every unique TCRbeta CDR3 rearrangement. For each sample, productive Simpson clonality was calculated as the square root of Simpson's diversity index across productive rearrangements. The clones in this table, taken by TCRdb from immuneACCESS, are in-frame only. Not every clone is retained; where verified, under half of the shortfall comes from an unresolved V gene, and the cause of the rest is unknown. The D gene and trimming were derived from the DNA, and the V and J assignments and clone size from that table. This sample is represented by 90,000 to 100,000 clones; 86% of them were singletons. More than 1.5% of the sample rests with the top ten.

The CDR3 contains 14 residues, cysteine and phenylalanine counted. The only DNA kept is the CDR3, 42 bases in frame from the first base. V is clipped by 4 bases and J by 0 bases, and the sequence between their germline boundaries is 9 bases long. Sequences LNHDA (CDR1) and SQIVND (CDR2) are obtained from the germline V gene (reference sequence). Sequencing was done on a sample of peripheral blood. The V and J segments used are TRBV19 and TRBJ1-1; no D segment can be confidently identified. The TCR was taken from an elderly man with acute or convalescent COVID-19. The nucleotide sequence is TGTGCCAGTAGTAGGCGGGAGATGAACACTGAAGCTTTCTTT. Its amino acids are CASSRREMNTEAFF.